Shown below are 20 T cell receptor beta chains from a single sample sequenced in a study of cytomegalovirus exposure and HLA in healthy donors. Primers included in the PCR were 60 Vbeta and 13 Jbeta primers. This table comes from immunoSEQ multiplex PCR, and its TCRdb copy is limited to in-frame clones, with some not included. Among about 160,000 clones listed, around 74% were seen once. The sample comprised PBMCs. Receptors originate from a female donor in good health and CMV-seronegative.

The chain joins TRBV11-1 to TRBJ2-7; D uncertain. Germline CDR1 and CDR2: SGHAT and FQDESV (reference sequence). CDR3 length: 13 residues. The ends were cut back, 0 bases at V and 1 base at J, with 4 bases in the middle. CDR3 nucleotide sequence: TGTGCCAGCAGCTTAGCGGCTTCCTACGAGCAGTACTTC. This codes for CASSLAASYEQYF.

This clone was counted a single time. V is TRBV30 and J is TRBJ1-6; tentative D call: TRBD1 (6 bases). Trimming cost V 2 bases and J 10 bases, with 12 bases left between them. Looked up from germline, CDR1 is GTSNPN and CDR2 is SVGIG (reference sequence). The CDR3 contains 13 residues. For the CDR3, the DNA is TGTGCCTGGAGTCAGGTCAGGGGCTCACCCCTCCACTTT. It specifies CAWSQVRGSPLHF.

V gene TRBV6-6 combines with J gene TRBJ2-1; 8 nucleotides align to TRBD2. Trimming cost V 7 bases and J 15 bases; bases outside gene matches: 14. This CDR3 region has 13 residues. Germline-derived CDR1 and CDR2 are MNHNY and SVGAGI (reference sequence). CDR3 DNA: TGTGCCAGCAAAGGAGCGGGGGCACTAAATATGTTCTTC. It is translated as CASKGAGALNMFF.

With regard to this clone: The sample has other DNA sequences that encode this CDR3 too. J is TRBJ1-2 and V is TRBV19, with TRBD1 matching over 7 bases. Per the germline V gene, CDR1 is LNHDA and CDR2 is SQIVND (reference sequence). The trim removed 7 bases at V and 6 bases at J, leaving 11 bases unmatched. The CDR3 covers 14 residues. The CDR3 is CASTPTGTTNGYTF. CDR3 bases: TGTGCCAGTACCCCGACAGGGACAACAAATGGCTACACCTTC.

This clone came up once. The CDR3 nucleotides read TGTGCCAGCAGTTACGGGGCGGAAATTAGCACAGATACGCAGTATTTT. Translated: CASSYGAEISTDTQYF. The chain employs TRBV6-6 and TRBJ2-3, with TRBD1 as a possible D gene (5 bases). This CDR3 is built from 16 residues. Germline CDR1 MNHNY, CDR2 SVGAGI (reference sequence). Trimming pared 2 bases from V and 0 bases from J, leaving 12 bases between.

The genes are TRBV5-5 and TRBJ1-2; D ambiguous. V lost 2 bases to trimming and J lost 0 bases, with 8 bases between them. This CDR3 contains 14 residues. CDR1 SGHKS and CDR2 YYEKEE come from the germline V gene (reference sequence). The DNA of the CDR3 is TGTGCCAGCAGCTTTGGGCAGCCTAACTATGGCTACACCTTC. Translated: CASSFGQPNYGYTF.

The V gene is TRBV5-1, the J gene TRBJ2-2; 7 bases fit TRBD1. Germline values: CDR1 SGHRS, CDR2 YFSETQ. CDR3 length: 17 amino acids. With 4 bases clipped from V and 1 base from J, the junction kept 10 bases outside the gene matches. Written as DNA, the CDR3 is TGCGCCAGCAGCCGGAGTACTTACAGGGGGAACACCGGGGAGCTGTTTTTT. Amino acid sequence: CASSRSTYRGNTGELFF.

This chain links TRBV11-3 with TRBJ2-2, with D perhaps matching TRBD1 (6 bases). Trimming stripped 1 base from V and 5 bases from J, with 8 bases between. The CDR3 runs to 14 residues. The V gene's germline CDR1 is SGHNT and CDR2 YENEEA. In DNA form, the CDR3 reads TGTGCCAGCAGCTTAGCAGGGGTGACCGGGGAGCTGTTTTTT. Its translation is CASSLAGVTGELFF.

The chain uses TRBV5-1 and TRBJ1-1; 9 bases are a match to TRBD1. Unmatched junction bases numbered 4, after V lost 7 bases and J lost 0 bases. The CDR3 sequence is 14 residues long. CDR1 SGHRS and CDR2 YFSETQ come from the germline V gene. The CDR3 DNA is TGCGCCAGCGGTAGGACAGGGGTGAACACTGAAGCTTTCTTT. It yields the protein CASGRTGVNTEAFF.

This chain uses TRBV7-6 with TRBJ2-5, with 10 bases aligning to TRBD2. In germline, CDR1 is SGHVS, CDR2 FNYEAQ. V trimming: 1 base; J trimming: 14 bases; junction bases outside the gene matches: 7. This CDR3 has 13 amino acids. CDR3: CASSLEPSGSLYF. CDR3 bases: TGTGCCAGCAGCTTAGAGCCTAGCGGGAGTTTATACTTC.

The V and J genes are TRBV6-1 and TRBJ2-7; no clear D. This CDR3 spans 12 amino acids. In germline, CDR1 is MNHNS, CDR2 SASEGT. V was shortened by 6 bases and J by 1 base, with 7 bases between the two germline ends. CDR3 protein: CASREKSYEQYF. The CDR3 DNA is TGTGCCAGCAGGGAGAAGTCCTACGAGCAGTACTTC.

The gene calls are TRBV9 and TRBJ2-5; 15 bases match TRBD2. Germline V CDR1 and CDR2: SGDLS, YYNGEE. This CDR3 has 17 amino acids. V trimming: 0 bases; J trimming: 4 bases; junction bases outside the gene matches: 4. DNA of the CDR3: TGTGCCAGCAGCGTAGGGCCGGGACTAGCGGGAGGAGAGACCCAGTACTTC. This codes for CASSVGPGLAGGETQYF.

This clone appeared a few times. Here the CDR3 DNA reads TGTGCCATCAGTGACCTTGGGACAGGGCATGGCTACACCTTC. It translates to CAISDLGTGHGYTF. The rearrangement uses TRBV10-3 and TRBJ1-2, with 9 bases fitting TRBD1. CDR3 length: 14 residues. V trimming: 3 bases; J trimming: 6 bases; junction bases outside the gene matches: 5. CDR1 and CDR2 from the germline V gene are ENHRY and SYGVKD.

The chain links TRBV11-2 to TRBJ2-7, with D hard to call. The CDR3 runs to 12 residues. Trimming pared 5 bases from V and 2 bases from J, leaving 7 bases between. Looked up from germline, CDR1 is SGHAT and CDR2 is FQNNGV. The CDR3 DNA is TGTGCCAGCAGCGCAACAGCCTACGAGCAGTACTTC. Protein: CASSATAYEQYF. The full variable domain, rest sourced from reference TRBV11-2 and TRBJ2-7, is EAGVAQSPRYKIIEKRQSVAFWCNPISGHATLYWYQQILGQGPKLLIQFQNNGVVDDSQLPKDRFSAERLKGVDSTLKIQPAKLEDSAVYLCASSATAYEQYFGPGTRLTVT.

The chain couples TRBV7-9 to TRBJ2-7, with D possibly TRBD2 on 6 matching bases. Germline CDR1 and CDR2: SEHNR and FQNEAQ (reference sequence). The CDR3 sequence is 12 residues long. In DNA form, the CDR3 reads TGTGCGAGCCGGTCGGGGGCCTACGAGCAGTACTTC. It is translated as CASRSGAYEQYF.

The gene calls are TRBV6-5 and TRBJ1-1; D is unclear. The CDR3 totals 13 residues. V gave up 6 bases and J gave up 4 bases, with 12 bases separating them. Germline values: CDR1 MNHEY, CDR2 SVGAGI. This chain's CDR3 is CASSGEVATEAFF. The CDR3 DNA reads TGTGCCAGCAGCGGGGAGGTGGCCACTGAAGCTTTCTTT.

The sample holds a few counts of this clone. V and J are TRBV4-1 and TRBJ1-3; D is possibly TRBD1 (5 bases). Germline assignment: CDR1 MGHRA and CDR2 YSYEKL. Trimming shortened V by 3 bases and J by 0 bases, and 12 bases separated the two germline ends. CDR3 length: 16 amino acids. CDR3 amino acids: CASSQSQVYSGNTIYF. CDR3 nucleotide sequence: TGCGCCAGCAGCCAGTCACAGGTATACTCTGGAAACACCATATATTTT.

The chain carries TRBV2 and TRBJ2-1; 9 bases fit TRBD1. The V gene's germline CDR1 is SNHLY and CDR2 FYNNEI. V was pared by 6 bases and J by 7 bases, with 13 bases of the junction left unmatched. The CDR3 runs 16 residues. Here the CDR3 DNA reads TGTGCCAGCAGGGGGTTAGGGACAGGGTGGGATAATGAGCAGTTCTTC. Translating gives CASRGLGTGWDNEQFF.

Only a few counts were recorded for this clone. This sequence joins TRBV10-3 and TRBJ1-5; 9 bases are shared with TRBD1. V was pared by 4 bases and J by 4 bases, with 5 bases of the junction left unmatched. Germline V CDR1 and CDR2: ENHRY, SYGVKD. CDR3 size: 15 residues. The CDR3 bases are TGTGCCATCAGTGCCCGACAGGGGGGGAATCAGCCCCAGCATTTT. Protein: CAISARQGGNQPQHF.

The rearrangement links TRBV9 to TRBJ1-6; 8 positions match TRBD1. The germline CDR1 and CDR2 sequences are SGDLS and YYNGEE. V was clipped by 3 bases and J by 10 bases; unmatched bases: 9. The CDR3 is made up of 15 amino acids. The CDR3 spells CASSGDRGGRSPLHF. Here the CDR3 DNA reads TGTGCCAGCAGCGGCGACAGGGGTGGTAGGTCACCCCTCCACTTT.